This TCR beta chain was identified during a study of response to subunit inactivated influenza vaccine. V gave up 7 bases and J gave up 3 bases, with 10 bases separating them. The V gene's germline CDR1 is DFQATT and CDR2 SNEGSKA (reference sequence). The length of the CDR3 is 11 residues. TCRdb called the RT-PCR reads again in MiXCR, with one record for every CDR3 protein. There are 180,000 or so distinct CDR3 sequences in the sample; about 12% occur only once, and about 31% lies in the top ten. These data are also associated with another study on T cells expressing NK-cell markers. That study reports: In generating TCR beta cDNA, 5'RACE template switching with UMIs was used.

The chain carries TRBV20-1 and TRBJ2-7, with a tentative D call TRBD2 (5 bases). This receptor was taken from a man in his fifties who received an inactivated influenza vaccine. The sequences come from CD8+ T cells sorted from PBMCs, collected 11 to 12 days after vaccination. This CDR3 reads CSGYRGYEQYF. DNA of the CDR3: TGCAGTGGGTACCGGGGCTACGAGCAGTACTTC.